A single sample gave rise to the 16 T cell receptor beta chains below, sequenced in a study of early T cells in non-severe SARS-CoV-2 infection. TCRdb re-called the 5' RACE reads with MiXCR, one entry per CDR3 protein. The data contain about 62,000 distinct CDR3 sequences, less than 10% of them singletons. The material sequenced was whole blood. These receptors originate from an adult who was a healthcare worker with PCR-confirmed SARS-CoV-2 infection or an uninfected control (not recorded which).

The rearrangement uses TRBV28 and TRBJ2-2; 9 bases are a match to TRBD1. Looked up from germline, CDR1 is MDHEN and CDR2 is SYDVKM. This CDR3 comprises 14 residues. V trimming: 8 bases; J trimming: 6 bases; junction bases outside the gene matches: 7. In nucleotides, the CDR3 is TGTGCCAGCCGATGGACAGGGGCCGCCGGGGAGCTGTTTTTT. Its protein is CASRWTGAAGELFF. Together with reference TRBV28 and TRBJ2-2, the CDR3 gives the full variable domain: DVKVTQSSRYLVKRTGEKVFLECVQDMDHENMFWYRQDPGLGLRLIYFSYDVKMKEKGDIPEGYSVSREKKERFSLILESASTNQTSMYLCASRWTGAAGELFFGEGSRLTVL.

The J gene is TRBJ2-3, the V gene TRBV12-3 or TRBV12-4; D might be TRBD1 or TRBD2, each matching 6 bases. The CDR3 has 15 amino acids. Trimming took off 5 bases at V and 5 bases at J, with 17 bases between the two ends. For the CDR3, the DNA is TGTGCCAGCAGTCCGCGGGACACCTCCAAAGATACGCAGTATTTT. Its translation is CASSPRDTSKDTQYF.

In its sample, this clonotype was seen many times. The chain employs TRBV11-2 and TRBJ2-7; D remains unclear. V lost 5 bases and J 2 bases, leaving 10 bases between the germline ends. The CDR3 covers 13 residues. Germline assignment: CDR1 SGHAT and CDR2 FQNNGV. CDR3 nucleotide sequence: TGTGCCAGCAGCCGGAACTTCCCCTACGAGCAGTACGTC. Amino acids: CASSRNFPYEQYV.

The chain links TRBV6-5 to TRBJ1-1, with no clear D. Deletions cut 2 bases from V and 1 base from J, with 8 bases between. The V gene's germline CDR1 is MNHEY and CDR2 SVGAGI. CDR3 length: 14 amino acids. The CDR3 here is CASSYGEKNTEAFF. The CDR3, as DNA: TGTGCCAGCAGTTACGGGGAGAAGAACACTGAAGCTTTCTTT.

This clonotype appeared a few times. This chain uses TRBV7-9 with TRBJ2-3, with D uncertain. Germline lookup yields CDR1 SEHNR and CDR2 FQNEAQ (reference sequence). Deletions cut 3 bases from V and 4 bases from J, with 11 bases between. The length of the CDR3 is 14 residues. For the CDR3, the DNA is TGTGCCAGCAGCTTCAGTATACTCGCAGATACGCAGTATTTT. Translation: CASSFSILADTQYF.

This clonotype was found a few times. The gene calls are TRBV10-3 and TRBJ1-3; possible D gene TRBD1, 6 bases. The V gene's germline CDR1 is ENHRY and CDR2 SYGVKD. The CDR3 sequence is 15 residues long. V lost 2 bases and J 4 bases, leaving 12 bases between the germline ends. CDR3 coding DNA: TGTGCCATCAGTGAGAGGTCAGGGGTCGGAAACACCATATATTTT. This sequence encodes CAISERSGVGNTIYF.

This clonotype was detected many times. CDR3 nucleotides: TGTGCCAGCAGCTTACCTCAAACCGGCTACACCTTC. This gives the protein CASSLPQTGYTF. The chain is built from TRBV7-9 and TRBJ1-2; D is unresolved. Trimming stripped 2 bases from V and 8 bases from J, with 9 bases between. There are 12 residues in the CDR3. Per germline, CDR1 SEHNR and CDR2 FQNEAQ (reference sequence). The whole variable domain, filled in from reference TRBV7-9 and TRBJ1-2, reads DTGVSQNPRHKITKRGQNVTFRCDPISEHNRLYWYRQTLGQGPEFLTYFQNEAQLEKSRLLSDRFSAERPKGSFSTLEIQRTEQGDSAMYLCASSLPQTGYTFGSGTRLTVV.

This clonotype was counted between two and nine times. The chain recombines TRBV5-1 with TRBJ1-6, with 8 bases lining up with TRBD1. Per the germline V gene, CDR1 is SGHRS and CDR2 is YFSETQ. This CDR3 contains 15 residues. V shed 2 bases and J 8 bases; nucleotides not matched to a gene: 6. CDR3 protein: CASSFQGQGDSPLHF. The CDR3 coding sequence is TGCGCCAGCAGCTTCCAAGGACAGGGAGATTCACCCCTCCACTTT.

CDR3: CASTDRRAPTDTQYF. In nucleotides, the CDR3 is TGCGCCAGCACCGACAGGCGCGCCCCCACAGATACGCAGTATTTT. V is TRBV10-2 and J is TRBJ2-3; a possible D gene is TRBD1 (6 bases). CDR1 WSHSY and CDR2 SAAADI come from the germline V gene. The CDR3 consists of 15 residues. V lost 7 bases and J lost 2, with 16 bases in between.

This clonotype was seen a few times. The rearrangement links TRBV2 to TRBJ2-1, with 9 bases identical to TRBD1. The length of the CDR3 is 13 residues. Looked up from germline, CDR1 is SNHLY and CDR2 is FYNNEI. J gave up 5 bases and V 8 bases, and 4 bases lay outside the gene matches. The CDR3: CASVGQGHNEQFF. CDR3 DNA sequence: TGTGCCAGCGTGGGACAGGGTCACAATGAGCAGTTCTTC.

The sample holds a few counts of this clonotype. V is TRBV11-2 and J is TRBJ1-1; 7 bases match TRBD1. V lost 5 bases and J lost 5; bases outside the gene matches: 14. CDR3 length equals 16 residues. CDR1 is SGHAT, CDR2 FQNNGV, per germline. CDR3 in amino acids: CASSTGDSSLGTEAFF. The CDR3 DNA sequence: TGTGCCAGCAGCACGGGGGACAGCTCCCTGGGAACTGAAGCTTTCTTT.

This clonotype has a handful of counts. This chain uses TRBV5-1 with TRBJ1-3; D is ambiguous. The CDR3 covers 17 residues. Germline values: CDR1 SGHRS, CDR2 YFSETQ. V was cut by 0 bases and J by 0 bases, with 13 bases left in between. The DNA for the CDR3 is TGCGCCAGCAGCTTGGGAGCGGGCGACTTCTCTGGAAACACCATATATTTT. Its translation is CASSLGAGDFSGNTIYF. Filled out from reference TRBV5-1 and TRBJ1-3, the complete variable domain reads KAGVTQTPRYLIKTRGQQVTLSCSPISGHRSVSWYQQTPGQGLQFLFEYFSETQRNKGNFPGRFSGRQFSNSRSEMNVSTLELGDSALYLCASSLGAGDFSGNTIYFGEGSWLTVV.

This clonotype was detected ten times or more. The chain employs TRBV28 and TRBJ1-1; 12 positions agree with TRBD1. CDR3 length: 14 amino acids. Losses at the gene ends were 6 bases for V and 4 bases for J; bases not matched to a gene: 3. Per germline, CDR1 MDHEN and CDR2 SYDVKM. The DNA for the CDR3 is TGTGCCAGCAGGAGGGACAGGGGGCTCACTGAAGCTTTCTTT. This encodes CASRRDRGLTEAFF.

V gene TRBV28 combines with J gene TRBJ2-1; weak D call: TRBD1 (7 bases). This CDR3 comprises 13 residues. Trimming stripped 4 bases from V and 5 bases from J, with 9 bases between. Germline V gene lookup returns CDR1 MDHEN and CDR2 SYDVKM. The CDR3 protein is CASSSGGNNEQFF. CDR3 DNA sequence: TGTGCCAGCAGTTCAGGGGGGAACAATGAGCAGTTCTTC.

This clonotype was picked up many times. DNA for the CDR3: TGCAGTGCTCCAAAGGGACTAAACACCGGGGAGCTGTTTTTT. This encodes CSAPKGLNTGELFF. V is TRBV20-1 and J is TRBJ2-2; TRBD2 matches 7 bases. V lost 5 bases to trimming and J lost 2 bases; unmatched junction nucleotides: 5. CDR1 DFQATT and CDR2 SNEGSKA come from the germline V gene (reference sequence). This CDR3 contains 14 residues.

The V call is TRBV6-5, the J call TRBJ1-4; 7 bases are a match to TRBD1. CDR3 length: 15 residues. Trimming cost V 0 bases and J 4 bases; bases outside gene matches: 2. Germline values: CDR1 MNHEY, CDR2 SVGAGI. This CDR3 is CASSYSTGRNEKLFF. The CDR3 bases are TGTGCCAGCAGTTACTCGACAGGGCGTAATGAAAAACTGTTTTTT.